This is a list of T cell receptor beta chains from one sample in a study of graft-versus-host responses after intestinal transplantation. Some clones are missing from TCRdb's copy, which holds only in-frame ones; the method was immunoSEQ multiplex PCR. The table includes fewer than 120,000 clones, 93% detected once. These receptors are not linked to any known antigen. Sequencing was performed on unstimulated CD8+ T cells sorted from spleen or lymph node cells, taken before intestinal transplant. The receptors shown here come from a human donor who received an intestinal transplant. Each CDR3 is given with its conserved first and last residue. D genes are given only for firm matches. Size is stated for part of the rows, as once, few or many counts, or as a class when the clone is expanded.

>.|TRBV7-8|TRBJ2-2|.
CASSLRIARGELFF
TGTGCCAGCAGCTTAAGGATAGCCCGCGGGGAGCTGTTTTTT
>.|TRBV28|TRBJ2-5|.
CASSPRARETQYF
TGTGCCAGCAGTCCCAGGGCCAGGGAGACCCAGTACTTC
>.|TRBV28|TRBJ1-5|TRBD1
CASSFSGQGGKPQHF
TGTGCCAGCAGTTTCTCGGGACAGGGTGGGAAGCCCCAGCATTTT
>.|TRBV27|TRBJ1-2|.
CASTPFGTSRNGYTF
TGTGCCAGCACCCCCTTCGGCACCTCGAGGAATGGCTACACCTTC
>once|TRBV7-8|TRBJ2-7|.
CASSFGVSYEQYF
TGTGCCAGCAGCTTTGGGGTCTCCTACGAGCAGTACTTC
>.|TRBV5-4|TRBJ2-5|.
CASNEWYQETQYF
TGTGCCAGCAACGAGTGGTACCAAGAGACCCAGTACTTC
>.|TRBV5-1|TRBJ1-2|TRBD1
CASSFQPPDRGFEFGYTF
TGCGCCAGCAGCTTTCAACCACCGGACAGGGGGTTTGAGTTTGGCTACACCTTC
>.|TRBV19|TRBJ2-7|.
CASLPQGGYEQYF
TGTGCCAGTCTTCCCCAGGGGGGATACGAGCAGTACTTC
>once|TRBV30|TRBJ2-7|TRBD2
CAWSVWSGGFYEQYF
TGTGCCTGGAGTGTATGGTCGGGAGGGTTCTACGAGCAGTACTTC
>.|TRBV9|TRBJ1-1|.
CASSLGGGNTEAFF
TGTGCCAGCAGTCTTGGGGGAGGGAACACTGAAGCTTTCTTT
>.|TRBV13|TRBJ2-1|TRBD1
CASSLPTGGEQFF
TGTGCCAGCAGCCTCCCGACAGGGGGGGAGCAGTTCTTC
>once|TRBV7-8|TRBJ2-7|.
CASSLAPRFYEQYF
TGTGCCAGCAGCTTAGCGCCACGTTTCTACGAGCAGTACTTC
>.|TRBV9|TRBJ2-3|TRBD2
CASSRKAGGDTQYF
TGTGCCAGCAGTAGAAAAGCGGGAGGAGATACGCAGTATTTT
>.|TRBV9|TRBJ1-2|.
CASSVGGSSFNYGYTF
TGTGCCAGCAGCGTAGGGGGCAGTAGTTTTAACTATGGCTACACCTTC
>once|TRBV11-2|TRBJ1-1|TRBD1
CASSPGQGGTEAFF
TGTGCCAGCAGCCCGGGACAGGGGGGCACTGAAGCTTTCTTT
>.|TRBV11-2|TRBJ2-7|.
CASSPLEFEQYF
TGTGCCAGCAGCCCGCTTGAGTTCGAGCAGTACTTC
>.|TRBV27|TRBJ1-1|.
CASRDSAEAFF
TGTGCCAGCAGAGACAGCGCTGAAGCTTTCTTT
>.|TRBV6-5|TRBJ2-2|.
CASSYSAGPTGELFF
TGTGCCAGCAGTTACTCGGCAGGGCCAACCGGGGAGCTGTTTTTT
>.|TRBV11-1|TRBJ2-7|.
CASSFSRTVAEQYF
TGTGCCAGCAGCTTTTCCAGGACAGTTGCCGAGCAGTACTTC
>.|TRBV7-8|TRBJ1-2|.
CASSLTHGDNYGYTF
TGTGCCAGCAGTTTAACGCACGGGGATAACTATGGCTACACCTTC
>.|TRBV9|TRBJ2-3|.
CASSLEADTQYF
TGTGCCAGCAGCCTCGAAGCAGATACGCAGTATTTT
>.|TRBV29-1|TRBJ2-7|.
CSVEAPGYEQYF
TGCAGCGTTGAAGCGCCGGGTTACGAGCAGTACTTC
>.|TRBV6-5|TRBJ2-1|TRBD2
CASRRGGNEQFF
TGTGCCAGCAGGAGGGGAGGGAATGAGCAGTTCTTC
>.|TRBV5-1|TRBJ2-3|TRBD1
CASRTGTDTQYF
TGCGCCAGTCGGACAGGGACCGATACGCAGTATTTT
>.|TRBV9|TRBJ2-1|TRBD2
CASSVAASGTYSYNEQFF
TGTGCCAGCAGCGTAGCAGCTAGCGGGACCTACTCCTACAATGAGCAGTTCTTC
>.|TRBV11-2|TRBJ2-1|.
CASSLPGTNNEQFF
TGTGCCAGCAGCCTCCCCGGGACCAACAATGAGCAGTTCTTC
>.|TRBV4-1|TRBJ2-1|.
CASSRPRGNEQFF
TGCGCCAGCAGCCGACCCAGGGGCAATGAGCAGTTCTTC
>.|TRBV28|TRBJ2-2|.
CASSLGEYTGELFF
TGTGCCAGCAGTTTAGGGGAGTACACCGGGGAGCTGTTTTTT
>few|TRBV14|TRBJ1-1|.
CASSQGVMGTEAFF
TGTGCCAGCAGCCAAGGCGTCATGGGGACTGAAGCTTTCTTT
>.|TRBV6-4|TRBJ2-1|TRBD2
CASSEAGLAAYNEQFF
TGTGCCAGCAGTGAAGCGGGACTAGCGGCGTACAATGAGCAGTTCTTC
>.|TRBV5-4|TRBJ2-3|TRBD2
CASSFGLAATDTQYF
TGTGCCAGCAGCTTCGGACTAGCGGCCACAGATACGCAGTATTTT
>.|TRBV19|TRBJ2-7|.
CASSIAAGHEQYF
TGTGCCAGTAGTATAGCCGCGGGACACGAGCAGTACTTC
>.|TRBV7-9|TRBJ2-1|.
CASSLDRHEQFF
TGTGCCAGCAGCTTGGATCGGCATGAGCAGTTCTTC
>.|TRBV6-1|TRBJ2-5|.
CASSDSSFTSEYF
TGTGCCAGCAGTGATTCTAGCTTTACGTCGGAGTACTTC
>once|TRBV4-1|TRBJ1-5|TRBD1
CASSQEDGQEDQPQHF
TGCGCCAGCAGCCAAGAAGACGGACAGGAGGATCAGCCCCAGCATTTT
>.|TRBV7-8|TRBJ1-5|.
CASSLDSSESQPQHF
TGTGCCAGCAGCTTAGATTCGTCGGAAAGTCAGCCCCAGCATTTT
>.|TRBV9|TRBJ1-1|TRBD1
CASSVGQGGSEAFF
TGTGCCAGCAGCGTAGGACAGGGAGGCTCTGAAGCTTTCTTT
>.|TRBV10-2|TRBJ2-5|.
CASSEGETQYF
TGCGCCAGCAGTGAGGGAGAGACCCAGTACTTC
>.|TRBV27|TRBJ2-1|.
CASSRYALEGASNEQFF
TGTGCCAGCAGCCGCTACGCCCTGGAGGGGGCTTCCAATGAGCAGTTCTTC
>.|TRBV19|TRBJ1-1|.
CASSFGTDEAFF
TGTGCCAGTAGTTTTGGGACCGATGAAGCTTTCTTT
>.|TRBV12-5|TRBJ2-7|.
CASGRGGSSYEQYF
TGTGCTAGTGGCAGGGGCGGGAGCTCCTACGAGCAGTACTTC
>.|TRBV28|TRBJ1-5|TRBD1
CASRRQGANQPQHF
TGTGCCAGCAGGCGACAGGGGGCCAATCAGCCCCAGCATTTT
>once|TRBV5-4|TRBJ2-1|TRBD2
CASSLLAGHEQFF
TGTGCCAGCAGCCTTCTAGCGGGACATGAGCAGTTCTTC
>.|TRBV28|TRBJ2-3|TRBD2
CASSLSRGLAEFTDTQYF
TGTGCCAGCAGTTTGTCTCGTGGGCTAGCGGAATTCACAGATACGCAGTATTTT
>.|TRBV2|TRBJ2-1|.
CASRSESGWGEQFF
TGTGCCAGCAGATCCGAAAGTGGGTGGGGTGAGCAGTTCTTC
>.|TRBV19|TRBJ1-2|.
CASSISGGYTF
TGTGCCAGTAGTATAAGCGGTGGCTACACCTTC
>once|TRBV19|TRBJ2-2|.
CASSTPRGRVTGELFF
TGTGCCAGTAGTACCCCGAGGGGCCGCGTCACCGGGGAGCTGTTTTTT
>.|TRBV30|TRBJ1-2|.
CAWSLLGNGYTF
TGTGCCTGGAGTCTTTTGGGGAACGGCTACACCTTC
>.|TRBV7-9|TRBJ2-5|.
CASSLEGFRETQYF
TGTGCCAGCAGCTTAGAGGGGTTCCGAGAGACCCAGTACTTC
>.|TRBV27|TRBJ2-3|.
CASSFQITDTQYF
TGTGCCAGCAGTTTTCAGATCACAGATACGCAGTATTTT
>.|TRBV2|TRBJ2-7|TRBD2
CASSVPGLVGVRGYEQYF
TGTGCCAGCAGTGTACCGGGACTAGTAGGAGTTCGGGGCTACGAGCAGTACTTC
>.|TRBV28|TRBJ2-4|.
CASSTRTGQYF
TGTGCCAGCAGTACTCGGACCGGCCAGTACTTC
>.|TRBV18|TRBJ2-1|.
CASSPGGVVVDEQFF
TGTGCCAGCTCACCGGGGGGAGTGGTGGTAGATGAGCAGTTCTTC
>.|TRBV28|TRBJ2-7|.
CASSLSTGSFYEQYF
TGTGCCAGCAGCTTAAGTACAGGGAGCTTCTACGAGCAGTACTTC
>.|TRBV7-8|TRBJ2-5|.
CASSLGVYGETQYF
TGTGCCAGCAGCTTAGGGGTTTATGGAGAGACCCAGTACTTC
>.|TRBV7-2|TRBJ2-3|.
CASSPRGSGTTDTQYF
TGTGCCAGCAGCCCCCGGGGTAGCGGAACCACAGATACGCAGTATTTT
>.|TRBV7-8|TRBJ2-5|TRBD2
CASSLATSGKETQYF
TGTGCCAGCAGCTTAGCGACTAGCGGGAAAGAGACCCAGTACTTC